Below, one T cell receptor beta chain is given with its context. Its antigen is unknown. Antigen-specific CD4+ T cell clonotypes were called by their expansion after viral peptide-pool culture in ViraFEST. Following 10 days of culture, CD4+ T cells were isolated. Everyone in the study got two shots of either the BNT162b2 or mRNA-1273 vaccine. People in the vaccine group had not been infected with SARS-CoV-2 before, and their nucleocapsid antibodies were negative. Wells each received around 2.1 million PBMC, cultured with about 9.3 IU/ml IL-2 and about 10 ug/ml peptides. This table comes from immunoSEQ multiplex PCR, and its TCRdb copy is limited to in-frame clones, with some not included. The sample holds some 22,000 clones; around 77% are singletons and the top ten take about 24%. The data were taken from a study of vaccination effects on CD4 cells after COVID-19. Study information: Post-vaccine sample collection fell at a median of 72 days after the second dose. Study findings and constraints: In healthy vaccinees, only 1 of 255 vaccine-induced clones cross-reacted with common cold coronaviruses.

The receptor was derived from a human donor who received a COVID-19 vaccine. The sequencing used CD4+ T cells from PBMCs cultured with HCoV-NL63 spike peptides, collected after COVID-19 vaccination.

The CDR3 sequence is CASSLGGWNTGELFF. In DNA form, the CDR3 reads TGTGCCAGCAGCTTAGGGGGGTGGAACACCGGGGAGCTGTTTTTT. This rearrangement joins TRBV11-2 to TRBJ2-2, with D perhaps assigned TRBD1 or TRBD2 (5 bases each). V was pared by 1 base and J by 1 base, with 7 bases between. Germline CDR1 reads SGHAT; CDR2 reads FQNNGV. The CDR3 length is 15 residues.